One and the same sample provided the 20 T cell receptor beta chains below, sequenced in a study of blood T cells in healthy people across ages. The use of a sample-barcoded 5' primer and a J-beta primer mix characterized a second PCR of about 7 to 12 cycles. Via MiXCR, TCRdb re-called the 5' RACE reads, giving one row per CDR3 protein. The sample has roughly 1,500,000 distinct CDR3 sequences; approximately 42% are singletons. The specimen sequenced was blood. The receptor source for this set is a young woman in good health.

This clonotype was counted a few times. The chain employs TRBV10-3 and TRBJ2-1; 12 bases are shared with TRBD2. Germline trimming cut 8 bases from V and 7 bases from J; bases unmatched to any gene: 6. The CDR3 covers 14 residues. Per the germline V gene, CDR1 is ENHRY and CDR2 is SYGVKD. The CDR3 loop reads CAIGLAGGLNEQFF. Written as DNA, the CDR3 is TGTGCCATCGGCCTAGCGGGAGGGTTGAATGAGCAGTTCTTC.

The genes are TRBV18 and TRBJ1-5, with 10 bases identical to TRBD1. The V segment lost 3 bases and the J segment 9 bases; nucleotides outside the gene matches: 8. The CDR3 has 15 amino acids. Germline-derived CDR1 and CDR2 are KGHSH and LQKENI. CDR3 nucleotides: TGTGCCAGCTCACCGGGACAGGGGTTTCTAGGGCCCCAGCATTTT. Protein product: CASSPGQGFLGPQHF.

The table lists this clonotype with a few counts. The chain joins TRBV2 to TRBJ2-1, with 12 bases aligning to TRBD2. Per the germline V gene, CDR1 is SNHLY and CDR2 is FYNNEI. Unmatched junction bases numbered 5, after V lost 6 bases and J lost 8 bases. The CDR3 is 14 residues long. CDR3 DNA: TGTGCCAGCAGGGAGACTAGCGGGAGCTATGAGCAGTTCTTC. Protein product: CASRETSGSYEQFF.

This chain joins TRBV29-1 and TRBJ1-4; D not resolved. Germline CDR1 reads SQVTM; CDR2 reads ANQGSEA. CDR3 length equals 13 residues. The V end lost 4 bases, the J end lost 5 bases, and 11 bases lay between the germline ends. The CDR3 reads CSVGTGENEKLFF. CDR3 coding DNA: TGCAGCGTTGGGACCGGGGAGAATGAAAAACTGTTTTTT.

This chain connects TRBV24-1 to TRBJ2-2; D is unresolved. V lost 2 bases, J lost 6 bases, and 6 bases lay in between. The V gene's germline CDR1 is KGHDR and CDR2 SFDVKD. CDR3 length: 13 amino acids. Here the CDR3 DNA reads TGTGCCACCAGTGATTCGCAACCCGGGGAGCTGTTTTTT. This translates into CATSDSQPGELFF.

The chain combines TRBV20-1 with TRBJ2-5; maybe TRBD2 (7 bases). This CDR3 spans 14 amino acids. Germline assignment: CDR1 DFQATT and CDR2 SNEGSKA (reference sequence). Trimming shortened V by 1 base and J by 4 bases, and 13 bases separated the two germline ends. For the CDR3, the DNA is TGCAGTGCTAGAGTCGGGGGCGGGAGAGAGACCCAGTACTTC. Translating it yields CSARVGGGRETQYF.

The rearrangement uses TRBV5-1 and TRBJ2-4; D possibly corresponds to TRBD2 (7 bases). Germline loops: CDR1 SGHRS, CDR2 YFSETQ. The CDR3 is 16 amino acids. Between the trimmed V and J ends, which lost 0 bases and 5 bases, there was a span of 15 bases. As DNA, the CDR3 is TGCGCCAGCAGCTTGGTAAATCGGGGGGCCCAAAACATTCAGTACTTC. As protein: CASSLVNRGAQNIQYF.

The chain carries TRBV18 and TRBJ1-2; TRBD1 matches at 8 bases. Germline trimming cut 0 bases from V and 8 bases from J; bases unmatched to any gene: 8. The CDR3 consists of 15 residues. The V gene's germline CDR1 is KGHSH and CDR2 LQKENI. This chain's CDR3 is CASSPPSGGLGGYTF. The DNA of the CDR3 is TGTGCCAGCTCACCACCGTCAGGGGGCCTTGGCGGCTACACCTTC.

This sequence joins TRBV6-1 and TRBJ1-4; 7 bases are shared with TRBD1. CDR1 and CDR2 (germline): MNHNS, SASEGT. V lost 7 bases and J lost 0; bases outside the gene matches: 11. The CDR3 contains 17 residues. The CDR3 loop is CASTEPGQPATNEKLFF. As DNA, the CDR3 is TGTGCCAGCACCGAACCGGGACAGCCTGCAACTAATGAAAAACTGTTTTTT.

Concerning this clonotype: A much larger clone differs from this one at a single base, so this may be a read error. This chain links TRBV6-1 with TRBJ2-5; TRBD1 agrees at 11 bases. Per germline, CDR1 MNHNS and CDR2 SASEGT. Germline trimming cut 2 bases from V and 4 bases from J; bases unmatched to any gene: 6. The CDR3 extends over 16 amino acids. This CDR3 is CASSEYGTGGGETQYF. The CDR3 DNA sequence: TGTGCCAGCAGTGAATACGGGACAGGGGGAGGAGAGACCCAGTACTTC.

This clonotype was seen only a few times. The chain links TRBV12-3 or TRBV12-4 to TRBJ2-6; D is undetermined. V was shortened by 6 bases and J by 2 bases, with 5 bases between the two germline ends. CDR3 size: 13 residues. CDR3 protein: CASSAAGANVLTF. The DNA of the CDR3 is TGTGCCAGCAGCGCCGCTGGGGCCAACGTCCTGACTTTC.

In its sample, this clonotype was seen once. This chain uses TRBV10-2 with TRBJ2-1, with 13 positions matching TRBD2. J lost 5 bases, V lost 4 bases, and 23 bases had no gene match. The germline V gene encodes CDR1 WSHSY and CDR2 SAAADI. The CDR3 is made up of 22 amino acids. The DNA for the CDR3 is TGCGCCAGCAGTGCCCCCCGACTAGCGGGGGGCCGCAAGAAACCCCACAACAATGAGCAGTTCTTC. Protein: CASSAPRLAGGRKKPHNNEQFF.

This clonotype was counted a few times. V usage is TRBV27 and J usage is TRBJ2-3, with TRBD2 as a possible D gene (5 bases). Germline CDR1 MNHEY, CDR2 SMNVEV (reference sequence). With 3 bases removed from V and 3 bases from J, the gap between germline ends came to 19 bases. The CDR3 loop spans 17 amino acids. The DNA of the CDR3 is TGTGCCAGCAGTTTCGGGATTTGGCCAACTCCAACAGATACGCAGTATTTT. Protein sequence: CASSFGIWPTPTDTQYF.

V gene TRBV20-1 combines with J gene TRBJ2-3; 11 nucleotides agree with TRBD2. The CDR3 runs 16 residues. J lost 3 bases, V lost 2 bases, and 7 bases had no gene match. In germline, CDR1 is DFQATT, CDR2 SNEGSKA (reference sequence). In nucleotides, the CDR3 is TGCAGTGCTAGACTAGCGGGAGGATCCCGTACAGATACGCAGTATTTT. Translation: CSARLAGGSRTDTQYF.

Only a few counts were recorded for this clonotype. This rearrangement joins TRBV29-1 to TRBJ1-2, with no clear D. CDR3 length: 14 amino acids. V was shortened by 0 bases and J by 7 bases, with 15 bases between the two germline ends. Germline lookup yields CDR1 SQVTM and CDR2 ANQGSEA. The CDR3 spells CSVEEIEGGGGYTF. In nucleotides, the CDR3 is TGCAGCGTTGAAGAGATCGAGGGCGGAGGTGGCTACACCTTC.

This rearrangement joins TRBV7-2 to TRBJ2-4; 13 nucleotides match TRBD2. CDR1 is SGHTA and CDR2 is FQGNSA in the germline V gene. The V gene end was trimmed by 5 bases and the J gene end by 7 bases; junction bases not matched to a gene: 5. This CDR3 region has 15 residues. The CDR3 nucleotides read TGTGCCAGCAGCCCGATGACTAGCGGGAGGAACATTCAGTACTTC. Protein: CASSPMTSGRNIQYF. Complete variable domain (other parts from reference TRBV7-2 and TRBJ2-4): GAGVSQSPSNKVTEKGKDVELRCDPISGHTALYWYRQSLGQGLEFLIYFQGNSAPDKSGLPSDRFSAERTGGSVSTLTIQRTQQEDSAVYLCASSPMTSGRNIQYFGAGTRLSVL.

The V call is TRBV27, the J call TRBJ1-1; D perhaps matches TRBD1 (5 bases). Germline lookup yields CDR1 MNHEY and CDR2 SMNVEV (reference sequence). V dropped 7 bases and J dropped 0 bases, with 21 bases sitting between them. The CDR3 has 17 amino acids. The CDR3 spells CASNMGPAWEMNTEAFF. The CDR3 region has the DNA TGTGCCAGCAATATGGGACCTGCCTGGGAGATGAACACTGAAGCTTTCTTT.

J is TRBJ2-1 and V is TRBV11-2, with TRBD1 matching 7 bases. The CDR3 sequence is 16 residues long. Germline CDR1 is SGHAT and CDR2 is FQNNGV. V shed 1 base, J shed 0 bases, and the junction held 3 bases outside the gene matches. CDR3 protein: CASSLGWDSSYNEQFF. CDR3 nucleotides: TGTGCCAGCAGCTTAGGTTGGGACAGCTCCTACAATGAGCAGTTCTTC.

The chain joins TRBV6-1 to TRBJ2-3; TRBD1 matches at 7 bases. V trimming: 4 bases; J trimming: 10 bases; junction bases outside the gene matches: 8. Germline CDR1 reads MNHNS; CDR2 reads SASEGT. This CDR3 has 13 residues. CDR3 sequence reads: CASSVGTDSSQYF. Written as DNA, the CDR3 is TGTGCCAGCAGTGTCGGGACAGACTCCTCGCAGTATTTT.

V gene TRBV4-1 combines with J gene TRBJ2-7, with D uncertain. This CDR3 is 15 amino acids long. Between the trimmed V and J ends, which lost 0 bases and 0 bases, there was a span of 9 bases. Germline V CDR1 and CDR2: MGHRA, YSYEKL. CDR3 sequence reads: CASSQEARSSYEQYF. CDR3 in DNA: TGCGCCAGCAGCCAAGAGGCCAGAAGCTCCTACGAGCAGTACTTC.